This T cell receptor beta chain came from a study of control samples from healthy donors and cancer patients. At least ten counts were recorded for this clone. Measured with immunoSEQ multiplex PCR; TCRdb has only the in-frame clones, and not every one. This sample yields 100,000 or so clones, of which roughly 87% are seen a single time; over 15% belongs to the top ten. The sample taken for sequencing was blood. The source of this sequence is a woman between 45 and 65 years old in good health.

The CDR3 protein is CASMLGAFYGYTF. In DNA form, the CDR3 reads TGTGCCAGCATGTTGGGGGCTTTCTATGGCTACACCTTC. The J gene is TRBJ1-2, the V gene TRBV2; TRBD1 might be the D (6 bases). CDR1 is SNHLY and CDR2 is FYNNEI in the germline V gene. The V end lost 7 bases, the J end lost 4 bases, and 13 bases lay between the germline ends. The CDR3 consists of 13 residues.